Listed here is a single T cell receptor beta chain. Assay: immunoSEQ multiplex PCR; the TCRdb copy retains only in-frame clones and omits some. The table shows 60,000 to 75,000 clones, with just over 85% occurring only once. These data come from a study of OX40 agonist ivuxolimab in advanced cancers. In germline, CDR1 is SEHNR, CDR2 FQNEAQ (reference sequence). With 4 bases clipped from V and 3 bases from J, the junction kept 8 bases outside the gene matches. The CDR3 spans 15 residues. This material consisted of CD4+ or CD8+ T cells sorted from blood, taken in a trial of the OX40 agonist ivuxolimab. The TCR sequence derives from an adult with an advanced solid tumor such as melanoma, head and neck, liver or kidney cancer. This chain joins TRBV7-9 and TRBJ1-2; 7 bases are shared with TRBD1. The CDR3 region is CASSSWDSEDYGYTF. For the CDR3, the DNA is TGTGCCAGCAGCTCTTGGGACAGCGAGGACTATGGCTACACCTTC.